A selection of T cell receptor beta chains follows, all from one sample in a study of blood T cell repertoires in COVID-19. Sequenced by immunoSEQ multiplex PCR; TCRdb stores in-frame clones only, minus some. This table holds about 250,000 clones, 80% to 90% found once. Source material: PBMCs or T cells enriched from blood (not recorded which). Receptors were obtained from a woman between 18 and 30 years old who had recovered from COVID-19. The CDR3 runs from the conserved cysteine through the conserved F or W. D genes are given only for firm matches. Size is stated for part of the rows, as once, few or many counts, or as a class when the clone is expanded.

V: TRBV11-2; size: NA; D: NA; J: TRBJ2-7; CDR3: CASSTEGAYEQYF; DNA: TGTGCCAGCAGCACCGAGGGAGCCTACGAGCAGTACTTC
V: TRBV19; size: NA; D: NA; J: TRBJ2-5; CDR3: CASSMQLAVQETQYF; DNA: TGTGCCAGTAGTATGCAATTAGCGGTTCAAGAGACCCAGTACTTC
V: TRBV2; size: NA; D: TRBD2; J: TRBJ2-7; CDR3: CATTSGTYEQYF; DNA: TGTGCCACGACTAGCGGGACCTACGAGCAGTACTTC
V: TRBV28; size: NA; D: TRBD1; J: TRBJ2-7; CDR3: CASSPTGQAYEQYF; DNA: TGTGCCAGCAGCCCCACCGGACAGGCCTACGAGCAGTACTTC
V: TRBV29-1; size: NA; D: NA; J: TRBJ2-7; CDR3: CSVVVRGVEQYF; DNA: TGCAGCGTTGTGGTCAGGGGGGTCGAGCAGTACTTC
V: TRBV18; size: NA; D: NA; J: TRBJ1-1; CDR3: CASSPGWSGTEAFF; DNA: TGTGCCAGCTCACCAGGGTGGTCAGGCACTGAAGCTTTCTTT
V: TRBV4-1; size: NA; D: NA; J: TRBJ2-1; CDR3: CASSQGGTAIDEQFF; DNA: TGCGCCAGCAGCCAAGGGGGGACTGCAATCGATGAGCAGTTCTTC
V: TRBV7-9; size: once; D: NA; J: TRBJ2-5; CDR3: CASSPYRESETQYF; DNA: TGTGCCAGCAGCCCCTACAGGGAATCAGAGACCCAGTACTTC
V: TRBV5-4; size: once; D: NA; J: TRBJ2-1; CDR3: CASSLVGGPNEQFF; DNA: TGTGCCAGCAGCTTGGTGGGGGGGCCGAATGAGCAGTTCTTC
V: TRBV3-1/TRBV3-2; size: NA; D: TRBD2; J: TRBJ2-3; CDR3: CASSQEDGGATDTQYF; DNA: TGTGCCAGCAGCCAAGAGGACGGGGGGGCCACAGATACGCAGTATTTT
V: TRBV28; size: NA; D: NA; J: TRBJ1-2; CDR3: CASSWGDHGYTF; DNA: TGTGCCAGCAGTTGGGGGGACCATGGCTACACCTTC
V: TRBV27; size: NA; D: NA; J: TRBJ2-1; CDR3: CASSFGGLNNEQFF; DNA: TGTGCCAGCAGTTTCGGGGGACTCAACAATGAGCAGTTCTTC
V: TRBV6-4; size: NA; D: NA; J: TRBJ2-7; CDR3: CATPSTGPKLYEQYF; DNA: TGTGCCACCCCCTCGACAGGCCCGAAGCTCTACGAGCAGTACTTC
V: TRBV14; size: few; D: NA; J: TRBJ1-1; CDR3: CASRESWGENTEAFF; DNA: TGTGCCAGCAGAGAGTCATGGGGGGAGAACACTGAAGCTTTCTTT
V: TRBV11-1; size: NA; D: NA; J: TRBJ1-3; CDR3: CASSLAGAGNTIYF; DNA: TGTGCCAGCAGCTTAGCGGGGGCCGGAAACACCATATATTTT
V: TRBV4-2; size: NA; D: TRBD1; J: TRBJ1-2; CDR3: CASSRGQGTNYGYTF; DNA: TGTGCCAGCAGCCGCGGACAGGGAACTAACTATGGCTACACCTTC
V: TRBV18; size: NA; D: NA; J: TRBJ1-2; CDR3: CASSPEGDSYGYTF; DNA: TGTGCCAGCTCACCCGAGGGGGATTCCTATGGCTACACCTTC
V: TRBV6-5; size: NA; D: TRBD1; J: TRBJ1-2; CDR3: CASSGTGQDAYGYTF; DNA: TGTGCCAGCAGCGGGACTGGACAGGACGCTTATGGCTACACCTTC
V: TRBV10-3; size: once; D: TRBD1; J: TRBJ1-1; CDR3: CAISGQGGTEAFF; DNA: TGTGCCATCAGTGGACAGGGGGGCACTGAAGCTTTCTTT
V: TRBV29-1; size: NA; D: NA; J: TRBJ2-4; CDR3: CSVEDANIQYF; DNA: TGCAGCGTTGAAGACGCGAACATTCAGTACTTC
V: TRBV5-3; size: NA; D: NA; J: TRBJ1-5; CDR3: CARSSRVLPYSNQPQHF; DNA: TGTGCCAGAAGTTCCCGGGTCCTACCTTATAGCAATCAGCCCCAGCATTTT
V: TRBV7-9; size: NA; D: NA; J: TRBJ1-2; CDR3: CASSSPYLGDYGYTF; DNA: TGTGCCAGCAGCTCCCCCTATTTAGGGGACTATGGCTACACCTTC
V: TRBV18; size: NA; D: TRBD1; J: TRBJ2-7; CDR3: CASSPVGTGDYEQYF; DNA: TGTGCCAGCTCACCGGTCGGGACAGGGGACTACGAGCAGTACTTC
V: TRBV3-1/TRBV3-2; size: NA; D: NA; J: TRBJ2-7; CDR3: CASSLGHGSYEQYF; DNA: TGTGCCAGCAGCCTGGGACACGGATCTTACGAGCAGTACTTC
V: TRBV19; size: NA; D: TRBD1; J: TRBJ2-1; CDR3: CAIWVLGTGDIRGRIYNEQFF; DNA: TGTGCCATTTGGGTCCTCGGGACAGGGGATATACGGGGTAGAATCTACAATGAGCAGTTCTTC
V: TRBV4-1; size: NA; D: TRBD1; J: TRBJ1-4; CDR3: CATGEPGNEKLFF; DNA: TGCGCTACAGGGGAGCCGGGTAATGAAAAACTGTTTTTT
V: TRBV19; size: NA; D: NA; J: TRBJ2-5; CDR3: CASSRTGSRETQYF; DNA: TGTGCCAGTAGCCGAACAGGGAGTCGAGAGACCCAGTACTTC
V: TRBV19; size: NA; D: NA; J: TRBJ2-2; CDR3: CASSTGTSNTGELFF; DNA: TGTGCCAGTAGTACCGGGACTTCGAACACCGGGGAGCTGTTTTTT
V: TRBV5-1; size: NA; D: NA; J: TRBJ2-7; CDR3: CASSLGGRAYEQYF; DNA: TGCGCCAGCAGCTTGGGCGGCAGGGCCTACGAGCAGTACTTC
V: TRBV6-2/TRBV6-3; size: NA; D: NA; J: TRBJ1-2; CDR3: CASSYPARGTYGYTF; DNA: TGTGCCAGCAGTTACCCCGCCAGGGGAACATATGGCTACACCTTC
V: TRBV6-5; size: NA; D: NA; J: TRBJ2-7; CDR3: CASDDRIAYEQYF; DNA: TGTGCCAGCGATGACAGGATAGCCTACGAGCAGTACTTC
V: TRBV18; size: few; D: TRBD1; J: TRBJ2-2; CDR3: CASSLAHQGQPNTGELFF; DNA: TGTGCCAGCTCTCTTGCTCACCAGGGACAGCCGAACACCGGGGAGCTGTTTTTT
V: TRBV5-1; size: NA; D: TRBD2; J: TRBJ2-7; CDR3: CASSSMGRVEQYF; DNA: TGCGCCAGCAGCTCCATGGGGAGGGTCGAGCAGTACTTC
V: TRBV27; size: NA; D: TRBD2; J: TRBJ2-7; CDR3: CASSPGTIIYEQYF; DNA: TGTGCCAGCAGTCCAGGGACTATCATCTACGAGCAGTACTTC
V: TRBV5-5; size: NA; D: NA; J: TRBJ2-1; CDR3: CASSLWGGPHEQFF; DNA: TGTGCCAGCAGCTTGTGGGGGGGCCCCCATGAGCAGTTCTTC
V: TRBV27; size: NA; D: NA; J: TRBJ2-7; CDR3: CASSFYGGIYF; DNA: TGTGCCAGCAGTTTTTACGGCGGAATCTACTTC
V: TRBV2; size: NA; D: TRBD2; J: TRBJ2-1; CDR3: CASKRGAYLHEQFF; DNA: TGTGCCAGCAAGCGGGGGGCCTATCTCCATGAGCAGTTCTTC
V: TRBV29-1; size: NA; D: NA; J: TRBJ2-3; CDR3: CSVEVNGPRTDTQYF; DNA: TGCAGCGTTGAAGTCAATGGGCCTCGCACAGATACGCAGTATTTT
V: TRBV6-1; size: NA; D: NA; J: TRBJ1-5; CDR3: CASSEIGRDPQHF; DNA: TGTGCCAGCAGTGAAATTGGCAGGGATCCCCAGCATTTT
V: TRBV5-1; size: NA; D: TRBD1; J: TRBJ1-1; CDR3: CASSPLIRGQNTEAFF; DNA: TGCGCCAGCAGCCCCCTGATCAGGGGGCAGAACACTGAAGCTTTCTTT
V: TRBV4-2; size: NA; D: NA; J: TRBJ1-2; CDR3: CASSSRTENYGYTF; DNA: TGTGCCAGCAGCTCCCGGACAGAAAACTATGGCTACACCTTC
V: TRBV7-9; size: few; D: NA; J: TRBJ1-1; CDR3: CASSLGGLQGDFEAFF; DNA: TGTGCCAGCAGCTTAGGGGGGCTACAGGGAGACTTTGAAGCTTTCTTT
V: TRBV28; size: NA; D: NA; J: TRBJ1-2; CDR3: CASRGFDRNYGYTF; DNA: TGTGCCAGCAGGGGGTTCGACAGAAACTATGGCTACACCTTC
V: TRBV10-1; size: NA; D: TRBD1; J: TRBJ1-5; CDR3: CASSDGQAHRGNQPQHF; DNA: TGCGCCAGCAGTGACGGACAGGCACACAGGGGCAATCAGCCCCAGCATTTT
V: TRBV5-6; size: NA; D: TRBD2; J: TRBJ2-3; CDR3: CASSHWRGLRDTQYF; DNA: TGTGCCAGCAGTCACTGGCGGGGGTTGAGAGATACGCAGTATTTT
V: TRBV4-2; size: NA; D: TRBD2; J: TRBJ2-1; CDR3: CASSPRGSGGAPNEQFF; DNA: TGTGCCAGCAGCCCGCGGGGTAGCGGGGGGGCCCCGAATGAGCAGTTCTTC
V: TRBV15; size: NA; D: NA; J: TRBJ1-2; CDR3: CATSRESGSDTF; DNA: TGTGCCACCAGCAGAGAATCAGGGTCAGACACCTTC
V: TRBV7-9; size: NA; D: TRBD2; J: TRBJ2-3; CDR3: CASSLGTRGDTQYF; DNA: TGTGCCAGCAGCTTAGGGACTAGGGGAGATACGCAGTATTTT
V: TRBV4-1; size: NA; D: NA; J: TRBJ2-1; CDR3: CASSPSPARGPVSVGEQFF; DNA: TGCGCCAGCAGCCCCTCCCCTGCGCGGGGGCCAGTGAGTGTGGGTGAGCAGTTCTTC
V: TRBV7-3; size: NA; D: TRBD1; J: TRBJ2-1; CDR3: CASSLNRQGVGNEQFF; DNA: TGTGCCAGCAGCTTAAACAGACAGGGGGTGGGGAATGAGCAGTTCTTC
V: TRBV9; size: NA; D: TRBD1; J: TRBJ1-6; CDR3: CASSVEGTGLNSPLHF; DNA: TGTGCCAGCAGCGTAGAAGGGACAGGGCTCAATTCACCCCTCCACTTT
V: TRBV12-3/TRBV12-4; size: NA; D: NA; J: TRBJ1-6; CDR3: CASSFRTTPLHF; DNA: TGTGCCAGCAGTTTTCGGACAACACCCCTCCACTTT